Following are 2 T cell receptor beta chains from one sample sequenced in a study of blood T cell repertoires in COVID-19. Assay: immunoSEQ multiplex PCR; the TCRdb copy retains only in-frame clones and omits some. The sample lists about 220,000 clones; more than 75% were seen once. The sample consisted of peripheral blood. The origin of the receptors is a man in his fifties or sixties who had recovered from COVID-19.

Only one count was recorded for this clone. CDR3 in DNA: TGTGCCAGCAGTTTGGGGTCACAGGGTCAGACTTTCTTT. It encodes CASSLGSQGQTFF. This chain joins TRBV12-3 or TRBV12-4 and TRBJ1-1; a possible D gene is TRBD1 (6 bases). V was trimmed by 3 bases and J by 12 bases, leaving 17 bases between them. This CDR3 region has 13 residues.

This clone was recorded a few times. This chain connects TRBV19 to TRBJ2-1; D remains ambiguous. The CDR3 spans 15 residues. With 1 base removed from V and 6 bases from J, the gap between germline ends came to 13 bases. Germline V gene lookup returns CDR1 LNHDA and CDR2 SQIVND (reference sequence). The CDR3 sequence is CASSIVGSSANEQFF. In DNA form, the CDR3 reads TGTGCCAGTAGTATAGTTGGCAGTTCCGCCAATGAGCAGTTCTTC.